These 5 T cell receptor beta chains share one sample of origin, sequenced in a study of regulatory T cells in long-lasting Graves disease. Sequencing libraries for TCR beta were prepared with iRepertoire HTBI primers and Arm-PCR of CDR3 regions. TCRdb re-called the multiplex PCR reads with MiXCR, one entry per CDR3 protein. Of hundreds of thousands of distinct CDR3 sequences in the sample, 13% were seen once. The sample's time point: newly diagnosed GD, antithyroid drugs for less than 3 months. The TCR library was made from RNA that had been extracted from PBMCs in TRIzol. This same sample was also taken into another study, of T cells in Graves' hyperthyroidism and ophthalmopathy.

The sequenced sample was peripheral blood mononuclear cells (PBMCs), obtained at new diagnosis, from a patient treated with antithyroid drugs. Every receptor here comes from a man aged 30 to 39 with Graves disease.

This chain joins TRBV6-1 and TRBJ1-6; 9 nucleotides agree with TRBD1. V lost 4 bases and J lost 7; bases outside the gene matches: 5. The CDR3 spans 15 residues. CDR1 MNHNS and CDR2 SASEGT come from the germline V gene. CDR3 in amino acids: CASSVWDRDNSPLHF. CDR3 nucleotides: TGTGCCAGCAGTGTCTGGGACAGGGACAATTCACCCCTCCACTTT.

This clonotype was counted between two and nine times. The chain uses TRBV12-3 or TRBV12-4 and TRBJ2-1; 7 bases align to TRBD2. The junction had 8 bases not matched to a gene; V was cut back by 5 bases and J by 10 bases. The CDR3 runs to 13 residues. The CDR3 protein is CASSMVSGGEQFF. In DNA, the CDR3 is TGTGCCAGCAGTATGGTTTCGGGAGGAGAGCAGTTCTTC.

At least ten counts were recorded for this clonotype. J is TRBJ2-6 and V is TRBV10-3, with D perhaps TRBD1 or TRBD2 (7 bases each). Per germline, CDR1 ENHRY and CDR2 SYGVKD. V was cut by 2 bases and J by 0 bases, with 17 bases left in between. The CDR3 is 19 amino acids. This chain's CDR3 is CAISESPPGGASGANVLTF. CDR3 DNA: TGTGCCATCAGTGAGAGTCCCCCAGGGGGGGCCTCTGGGGCCAACGTCCTGACTTTC.

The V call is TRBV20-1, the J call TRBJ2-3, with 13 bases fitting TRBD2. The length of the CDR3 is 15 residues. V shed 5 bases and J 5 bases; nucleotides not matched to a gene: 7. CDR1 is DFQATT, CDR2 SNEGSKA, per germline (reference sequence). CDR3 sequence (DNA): TGCAGTGCTTTTCGGACTAGCGGGAGTTTAGATACGCAGTATTTT. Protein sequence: CSAFRTSGSLDTQYF.

The CDR3 region is CASSFEGVEQFF. In DNA form, the CDR3 reads TGTGCCAGCAGTTTTGAGGGGGTAGAGCAGTTCTTC. The chain uses TRBV12-3 or TRBV12-4 and TRBJ2-1; a possible D gene is TRBD1 (6 bases). The V end was cut by 3 bases, the J end by 10 bases, with 10 bases between. The CDR3 is 12 amino acids.